This is a list of T cell receptor beta chains from one sample in a study of chemoradiotherapy in HPV16-positive cancers. Sequenced by immunoSEQ multiplex PCR; TCRdb stores in-frame clones only, minus some. The table records 9,500 to 15,000 clones, approximately 87% of them present only once. The sample in question was blood, obtained from a patient who underwent chemoradiotherapy. The receptors stem from a human donor with HPV-associated anogenital cancer. The CDR3 runs from the conserved cysteine through the conserved F or W. The order of the fields is CDR3 DNA, CDR3 protein, V gene, clone size, J gene, CDR3 length, D gene. A D gene is named only where the DNA matches it firmly. The size field is filled for only some rows; it gives once, few, many or a size class.

TGTGCCAGCAGTAAACAGGGGGACGAGCAGTACTTC | CASSKQGDEQYF | TRBV7-2 | - | TRBJ2-7 | 12 | TRBD1
TGTGCCAGCAGTTTATCCCGGGGACAGGGTACGGGCTACACCTTC | CASSLSRGQGTGYTF | TRBV27 | - | TRBJ1-2 | 15 | TRBD1
TGTGCCAGTAGTCCTGACCTCTCCTACGAGCAGTACTTC | CASSPDLSYEQYF | TRBV19 | - | TRBJ2-7 | 13 | -
TGTGCCAGCAGCCGGGATGAATCGGTGCCCCAGCATTTT | CASSRDESVPQHF | TRBV7-2 | - | TRBJ1-5 | 13 | -
TGTGCCTGGAGTAACAAGGGATGGTCCTACAATGAGCAGTTCTTC | CAWSNKGWSYNEQFF | TRBV30 | - | TRBJ2-1 | 15 | -
TGTGCCAGCAGTGAGGCAGGGGCGGTCACAGATACGCAGTATTTT | CASSEAGAVTDTQYF | TRBV6-1 | - | TRBJ2-3 | 15 | -
TGTGCCAGTAGTATTATTTCGGCAGGGCCCTCTGAAGCTTTCTTT | CASSIISAGPSEAFF | TRBV19 | - | TRBJ1-1 | 15 | -
TGCAGCGTTTTTTCGGGGGGCAAGTATGGCTACACCTTC | CSVFSGGKYGYTF | TRBV29-1 | - | TRBJ1-2 | 13 | -
TGTGCCAGCAGCCAAGGCATCCTAGGGAATTCACCCCTCCACTTT | CASSQGILGNSPLHF | TRBV14 | - | TRBJ1-6 | 15 | -
TGTGCCAGCAGCTCCGGGACAGGGTTCACCGGGGAGCTGTTTTTT | CASSSGTGFTGELFF | TRBV7-3 | few | TRBJ2-2 | 15 | TRBD1
TGTGCCAGCAGCTTAGTTGTCGGGCCTAGAAACATTCAGTACTTC | CASSLVVGPRNIQYF | TRBV7-9 | - | TRBJ2-4 | 15 | -
TGTGCCAGTAGTATCGCGGCGAACACTGAAGCTTTCTTT | CASSIAANTEAFF | TRBV19 | once | TRBJ1-1 | 13 | -
TGTGCCAGCTGGGAGGGAGTTACTCGTGAAAAACTGTTTTTT | CASWEGVTREKLFF | TRBV18 | - | TRBJ1-4 | 14 | -
TGCAGTGCTCACCAATTTGAAAAACTGTTTTTT | CSAHQFEKLFF | TRBV20-1 | - | TRBJ1-4 | 11 | -
TGTGCCAGCAGTGTTACAGGGGGAGCTAACTATGGCTACACCTTC | CASSVTGGANYGYTF | TRBV6-5 | - | TRBJ1-2 | 15 | TRBD1
TGTGCCATCAGTCCCGAGGGTCTGAGTACTGAAGCTTTCTTT | CAISPEGLSTEAFF | TRBV10-3 | - | TRBJ1-1 | 14 | -
TGTGCCAGTAGTATAGTAGCCGGAACCGGTGAAGCTTTCTTT | CASSIVAGTGEAFF | TRBV19 | - | TRBJ1-1 | 14 | -
TGTGCCAGCAGGCAGGGGGACAGACCCCAAGAGACCCAGTACTTC | CASRQGDRPQETQYF | TRBV7-2 | - | TRBJ2-5 | 15 | TRBD1
TGTGCCATCAGTGAAGAAGAGATTGAGCAGTTCTTC | CAISEEEIEQFF | TRBV10-3 | - | TRBJ2-1 | 12 | -
TGCGCCAGCAGCCAAGGGGAGGGATTACATTCACCCCTCCACTTT | CASSQGEGLHSPLHF | TRBV4-1 | - | TRBJ1-6 | 15 | -
TGTGCCAGCAGTGAACTGATAGGCCCTTCTGGAAACACCATATATTTT | CASSELIGPSGNTIYF | TRBV2 | - | TRBJ1-3 | 16 | -
TGTGCCAGCAGTCCCGGGACAGGGTATTACGAGCAGTACTTC | CASSPGTGYYEQYF | TRBV7-6 | - | TRBJ2-7 | 14 | TRBD1
TGTGCCAGCAGCTTAGGGGCGGGGGGGACCTACGAGCAGTACTTC | CASSLGAGGTYEQYF | TRBV11-2 | - | TRBJ2-7 | 15 | TRBD2
TGTGCCAGCAGTGCGGGGAGCAACCCTGAAGCTTTCTTT | CASSAGSNPEAFF | TRBV25-1 | - | TRBJ1-1 | 13 | -
TGTGCCAGTGGACAGGGGAACTACAATGAGCAGTTCTTC | CASGQGNYNEQFF | TRBV6-5 | once | TRBJ2-1 | 13 | TRBD1
TGTGCCAGCAGCCCCCCTTATTCCACTGAAGCTTTCTTT | CASSPPYSTEAFF | TRBV5-4 | once | TRBJ1-1 | 13 | -
TGTGCCAGCAGCTCAGGGAAAGGGGAGCTGTTTTTT | CASSSGKGELFF | TRBV7-2 | - | TRBJ2-2 | 12 | -
TGTGCCAGCAGCCTAACGACTAGCGGGGGGGCTTCGGTCTACGAGCAGTACTTC | CASSLTTSGGASVYEQYF | TRBV13 | once | TRBJ2-7 | 18 | TRBD2
TGTGCCAGCAGCCAGCCGTGGGAAGCGGGGGATCATGAGCAGTTCTTC | CASSQPWEAGDHEQFF | TRBV5-6 | - | TRBJ2-1 | 16 | TRBD2
TGTGCCAGCAGCAAAGACGGGCGGAGGGTTCTTGGCTACACCTTC | CASSKDGRRVLGYTF | TRBV21-1 | few | TRBJ1-2 | 15 | -
TGTGCCAGCGGGAGGACAGTTAGCACAGATACGCAGTATTTT | CASGRTVSTDTQYF | TRBV6-1 | - | TRBJ2-3 | 14 | -
TGTGCCAGCAGCCCCACTAGGGGCGATACGCAGTATTTT | CASSPTRGDTQYF | TRBV5-4 | - | TRBJ2-3 | 13 | -
TGCGCCAGCAGCCAAGATCCTGGACAGGGGAACACTGAAGCTTTCTTT | CASSQDPGQGNTEAFF | TRBV4-3 | - | TRBJ1-1 | 16 | TRBD1
TGTGCCAGCAGTACTAGCGGGGGGGCTCCCGGGGAGCTGTTTTTT | CASSTSGGAPGELFF | TRBV6-5 | few | TRBJ2-2 | 15 | TRBD2
TGTGCCAGCAGTGCCGGACTACGCTTCGGCAATGAGCAGTTCTTC | CASSAGLRFGNEQFF | TRBV6-6 | - | TRBJ2-1 | 15 | -
TGCGCCAGCAGCCCGCAGGTTTCAACTAATGAAAAACTGTTTTTT | CASSPQVSTNEKLFF | TRBV5-1 | - | TRBJ1-4 | 15 | -
TGTGCCATCAGTGACGGATACGAGCAGTACTTC | CAISDGYEQYF | TRBV10-3 | - | TRBJ2-7 | 11 | -
TGTGCCAGCAGCTACCGAGCTACAGGGGGCGTTAACTATGGCTACACCTTC | CASSYRATGGVNYGYTF | TRBV7-9 | - | TRBJ1-2 | 17 | TRBD1
TGTGCCAGCAGCAAAGACGGGGGGCAGCCCACAGATACGCAGTATTTT | CASSKDGGQPTDTQYF | TRBV21-1 | - | TRBJ2-3 | 16 | -
TGCAGCGTTGGCACCGGACAGGGGCAGAACTATGGCTACACCTTC | CSVGTGQGQNYGYTF | TRBV29-1 | once | TRBJ1-2 | 15 | TRBD1
TGTGCCAGCAGCCCATACTTGGCCAGCATGAACACTGAAGCTTTCTTT | CASSPYLASMNTEAFF | TRBV7-8 | - | TRBJ1-1 | 16 | -
TGCGCCAGCAGTGCCCGAGCGGGGGCGACCTACGAGCAGTACTTC | CASSARAGATYEQYF | TRBV10-2 | - | TRBJ2-7 | 15 | TRBD2
TGTGCCAGCAGCTTACTTAGCCTGGGACAGGGATTTGAAGAAACTGAAGCTTTCTTT | CASSLLSLGQGFEETEAFF | TRBV13 | - | TRBJ1-1 | 19 | TRBD1
TGTGCCAGTAGTATCTCGGGGGTCGACACAGATACGCAGTATTTT | CASSISGVDTDTQYF | TRBV19 | - | TRBJ2-3 | 15 | -
TGTGCCAGCAACCTCGGACTAGCGGGGGACCTAGGGACGCAGTATTTT | CASNLGLAGDLGTQYF | TRBV27 | - | TRBJ2-3 | 16 | TRBD2
TGTGCCAGCAGCTTGGACAGGGCGAACACCGGGGAGCTGTTTTTT | CASSLDRANTGELFF | TRBV5-5 | - | TRBJ2-2 | 15 | -
TGTGCCAGCAGCTTACTAATGGGGGGGAATAATTCACCCCTCCACTTT | CASSLLMGGNNSPLHF | TRBV11-2 | - | TRBJ1-6 | 16 | -